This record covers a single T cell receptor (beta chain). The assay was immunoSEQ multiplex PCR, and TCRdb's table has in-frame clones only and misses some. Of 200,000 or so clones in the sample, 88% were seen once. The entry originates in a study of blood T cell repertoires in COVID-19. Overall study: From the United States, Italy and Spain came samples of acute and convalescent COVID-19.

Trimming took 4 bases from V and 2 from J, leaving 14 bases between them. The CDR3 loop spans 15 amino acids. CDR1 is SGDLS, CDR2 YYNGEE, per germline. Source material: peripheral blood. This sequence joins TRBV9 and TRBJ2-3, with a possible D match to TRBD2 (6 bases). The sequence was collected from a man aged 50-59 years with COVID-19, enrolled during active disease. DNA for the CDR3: TGTGCCAGCAGCCCTGGGGGAGGCAACACAGATACGCAGTATTTT. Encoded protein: CASSPGGGNTDTQYF.